This TCR beta chain was identified in a study of technical replicates of blood from several donors (dated by TCRdb to the late 2010s). The germline V end is reduced by 3 bases and the J end by 6 bases; junction bases left unmatched: 8. The germline V gene provides CDR1 ENHRY and CDR2 SYGVKD. CDR3 length: 14 amino acids, cysteine to phenylalanine. Solely the CDR3 DNA is kept, with 42 bases framed from the first base. Preparation of the library involved the immunoSEQ multiplex PCR assay. TCRdb stores this immuneACCESS table with in-frame sequences only. Part of the clones is absent; in the studies checked, under half of the shortfall reflects unresolved V genes, and no reason is known for the rest. Within this sample are 65,000 to 95,000 clones, with under 95% of them counted one time only. 0.27% of the sample is in the top ten clones. Regarding this clone: Its antigen remains undetermined. No base qualities exist here, and no much larger clone lies one base off it.

This chain is built from TRBV10-3 and TRBJ2-7; TRBD1 lines up with 7 middle nucleotides. The material sequenced was T cells isolated from PBMCs. The clonotype originates from a human donor in good health. In nucleotide form, the sequence is TGTGCCATCAGTGATAGACAGGGCGTGGGCGAGCAGTACTTC. The resulting protein is CAISDRQGVGEQYF.